This entry features one TCR beta chain sequence. Its cognate antigen is unknown. RNA transcripts were the template for amplifying TCR beta CDR3 regions. With the HTBI primer set, the TCR CDR3 went through a first round of RT-PCR. TCRdb fed the multiplex PCR reads into MiXCR, producing one record per CDR3 protein. The table has 280,000 or so distinct CDR3 sequences, less than 30% seen once; the top ten hold 20% to 30%. The data are from a study of T cells in Graves' hyperthyroidism and ophthalmopathy. Study-wide results and caveats: Among clonotypes expanded in thyroid above 0.001, most were also found in blood.

Source material for PBMCs was 10 ml fresh peripheral blood. Trimming pared 5 bases from V and 7 bases from J, leaving 24 bases between. The germline V gene encodes CDR1 SGHVT and CDR2 SQSDAQ. This CDR3 spans 16 amino acids. Sequencing input: blood. The V and J genes are TRBV7-4 and TRBJ2-7; possible D gene TRBD2, 5 bases. This TCR derives from a man in his forties with Graves' hyperthyroidism that later progressed to Graves' ophthalmopathy. This CDR3 reads CASSQPQSGRSGEQYF. DNA of the CDR3: TGTGCCAGCAGCCAGCCCCAAAGTGGACGGTCGGGGGAGCAGTACTTC.